The rows below give T cell receptor beta chains drawn from one sample of a study of blood T cells in healthy people across ages. One entry per CDR3 protein results from TCRdb running MiXCR on the 5' RACE reads. The sample has hundreds of thousands of distinct CDR3 sequences; around a quarter are singletons. The data were also submitted as part of a second study, on T cells of mothers and their children.

Input material: blood. These receptors originate from a boy between 10 and 17 years old in good health. The CDR3 runs from the conserved cysteine through the conserved F or W. A D gene is named only where the DNA matches it firmly. The size entry is marked missing in some rows and otherwise reads once, few, many or a size class.

few	NA	TRBJ2-1	TRBV5-4	CASSLGYRGSYNEQFF	TGTGCCAGCAGCTTGGGATACCGGGGCTCCTACAATGAGCAGTTCTTC
NA	NA	TRBJ1-4	TRBV12-3/TRBV12-4	CASSLTLTGFNEKLFF	TGTGCCAGCAGTTTGACGTTGACAGGTTTTAATGAAAAACTGTTTTTT
NA	NA	TRBJ1-6	TRBV12-3/TRBV12-4	CASSLAGMNNSPLHF	TGTGCCAGCAGTTTGGCAGGGATGAATAATTCACCCCTCCACTTT
NA	TRBD2	TRBJ2-1	TRBV7-7	CASSPAAGAGGYNEQFF	TGTGCTAGCAGCCCTGCGGCCGGCGCGGGAGGCTACAATGAGCAGTTCTTC
NA	NA	TRBJ2-6	TRBV30	CAWIPGLSSSGANVLTF	TGTGCCTGGATTCCGGGACTCAGCTCATCTGGGGCCAACGTCCTGACTTTC
NA	NA	TRBJ1-1	TRBV5-5	CASSLTPGSRDTEAFF	TGTGCCAGCAGCCTAACCCCAGGGTCGAGGGACACTGAAGCTTTCTTT
NA	TRBD2	TRBJ2-1	TRBV20-1	CSARDLSGLVMDEQFF	TGCAGTGCTAGAGATCTTTCGGGACTAGTAATGGATGAGCAGTTCTTC
NA	NA	TRBJ2-3	TRBV6-1	CASSERLYSTDTQYF	TGTGCCAGCAGTGAAAGGCTGTATAGCACAGATACGCAGTATTTT
few	NA	TRBJ1-1	TRBV12-3/TRBV12-4	CASSGNRASKGNTEAFF	TGTGCCAGCAGCGGAAATCGGGCCTCCAAGGGCAACACTGAAGCTTTCTTT
few	NA	TRBJ2-5	TRBV13	CASSFSPVGQETQYF	TGTGCCAGCAGCTTCAGCCCAGTGGGGCAAGAGACCCAGTACTTC
NA	TRBD2	TRBJ2-2	TRBV9	CASSFSGGSTGELFF	TGTGCCAGCAGCTTTAGCGGGGGGAGCACCGGGGAGCTGTTTTTT
NA	NA	TRBJ1-6	TRBV7-9	CASSLAGGSLNSPLHF	TGTGCCAGCAGCTTAGCAGGCGGCTCCCTTAATTCACCCCTCCACTTT
few	NA	TRBJ1-6	TRBV9	CASSVGSGNYNSPLHF	TGTGCCAGCAGCGTAGGTTCCGGGAACTACAATTCACCCCTCCACTTT
NA	NA	TRBJ1-2	TRBV4-2	CASSQERGSGGYTF	TGTGCCAGCAGCCAAGAACGGGGCTCAGGGGGCTACACCTTC
NA	TRBD2	TRBJ2-7	TRBV2	CASSEGIRGGTYEQYF	TGTGCCAGCAGTGAGGGGATTCGGGGGGGCACCTACGAGCAGTACTTC
once	TRBD1	TRBJ2-7	TRBV24-1	CATSDPGQGLYEQYF	TGTGCCACCAGTGACCCGGGACAGGGGCTCTACGAGCAGTACTTC